These 24 T cell receptor beta chains came from one sample sequenced in a study of T cell responses to AZD1222 COVID-19 vaccine. The table came from immunoSEQ multiplex PCR; TCRdb's copy has only in-frame clones and leaves some out. The data show 100,000 to 150,000 clones, with around 86% seen just once and about 3% held by the top ten. The sequencing used peripheral blood, collected 28 days after the second AZD1222 dose. Receptors originate from an adult who received the AZD1222 COVID-19 vaccine.

The chain has TRBV3-1 (or the pseudogene TRBV3-2) and TRBJ2-1; no clear D gene. Between the trimmed V and J ends, which lost 3 bases and 0 bases, there was a span of 9 bases. Germline lookup yields CDR1 LGHDT and CDR2 YNNKEL (reference sequence). The CDR3 contains 15 residues. The DNA for the CDR3 is TGTGCCAGCAGCCAGGAACTGAGCTCCTACAATGAGCAGTTCTTC. Translated, it gives CASSQELSSYNEQFF.

The V call is TRBV28, the J call TRBJ2-5; D remains ambiguous. Trimming left V 2 bases short and J 3 bases short, with 13 bases between. The germline V gene encodes CDR1 MDHEN and CDR2 SYDVKM. This CDR3 contains 15 residues. The CDR3: CASSLSRRQKETQYF. The CDR3 region has the DNA TGTGCCAGCAGTTTAAGCCGTAGGCAGAAAGAGACCCAGTACTTC.

The gene calls are TRBV25-1 and TRBJ2-3; 7 bases match TRBD2. The CDR3 length is 17 residues. Per germline, CDR1 MGHDK and CDR2 SYGVNS. The junction had 12 bases not matched to a gene; V was cut back by 3 bases and J by 3 bases. The CDR3 DNA reads TGTGCCAGCAGTGACCAAAGACTAGCTCTGGTAACAGATACGCAGTATTTT. Amino acids: CASSDQRLALVTDTQYF.

The chain employs TRBV6-5 and TRBJ1-2; D gene uncertain. The V gene lost 4 bases and the J gene lost 10 bases, with 16 bases spanning the gap. CDR1 MNHEY and CDR2 SVGAGI come from the germline V gene. The CDR3 has 13 residues. The CDR3 DNA reads as TGTGCCAGCAGTTTCCGGGCCACTTCGCCCTACACCTTC. Amino acid sequence: CASSFRATSPYTF.

The V and J genes are TRBV18 and TRBJ2-1, with 12 bases aligning to TRBD2. V dropped 1 base and J dropped 7; count of bases not matched to a gene: 8. The CDR3 covers 17 residues. Germline V gene data show CDR1 as KGHSH and CDR2 as LQKENI. CDR3 region: CASSPLASGGASNEQFF. DNA for the CDR3: TGTGCCAGCTCACCACTGGCTAGCGGGGGGGCCAGTAATGAGCAGTTCTTC.

This chain joins TRBV10-2 and TRBJ2-7; D call uncertain. Germline CDR1 reads WSHSY; CDR2 reads SAAADI. Trimming stripped 4 bases from V and 6 bases from J, with 7 bases between. The CDR3 length is 11 residues. The CDR3 sequence: CASSAAPEQYF. In DNA form, the CDR3 reads TGCGCCAGCAGTGCGGCCCCCGAGCAGTACTTC.

This chain connects TRBV28 to TRBJ2-5; the D gene is possibly TRBD1 (6 bases). This CDR3 is 15 amino acids long. V was pared by 3 bases and J by 0 bases, with 11 bases between. CDR1 is MDHEN, CDR2 SYDVKM, per germline. The CDR3 loop is CASSFRGAYQETQYF. The CDR3 coding sequence is TGTGCCAGCAGTTTCAGGGGTGCGTACCAAGAGACCCAGTACTTC.

The chain couples TRBV4-3 to TRBJ1-1; D gene ambiguous. CDR1 and CDR2 from the germline V gene are LGHNA and YSLEER. This CDR3 comprises 16 residues. V lost 1 base and J lost 1, with 13 bases in between. The CDR3 reads CASSQVGGYRNTEAFF. CDR3 in DNA: TGCGCCAGCAGCCAAGTGGGAGGGTATAGGAACACTGAAGCTTTCTTT.

The rearrangement uses TRBV14 and TRBJ1-2, with TRBD1 as a possible D gene (6 bases). Germline V gene lookup returns CDR1 SGHDN and CDR2 FVKESK. The length of the CDR3 is 15 residues. V was shortened by 6 bases and J by 8 bases, with 22 bases between the two germline ends. The CDR3: CASRPTGPRGIGYTF. Here the CDR3 DNA reads TGTGCCAGCAGACCTACAGGGCCTCGCGGCATCGGCTACACCTTC.

This chain joins TRBV4-1 and TRBJ1-5; D might be TRBD1 (5 bases). The CDR3 extends over 17 amino acids. V was clipped by 0 bases and J by 9 bases, with 21 bases between them. Germline loops: CDR1 MGHRA, CDR2 YSYEKL. The CDR3 loop reads CASSQDHGFGGLLPQHF. CDR3 nucleotides: TGCGCCAGCAGCCAAGATCATGGGTTTGGGGGGTTGTTGCCCCAGCATTTT.

The chain couples TRBV5-1 to TRBJ2-3, with 7 bases lining up with TRBD1. Trimming at V came to 5 bases and at J to 6 bases, leaving 6 bases not matched to a gene. Germline-derived CDR1 and CDR2 are SGHRS and YFSETQ. The CDR3 spans 13 residues. CDR3 sequence reads: CASRNQGVDTQYF. Written as DNA, the CDR3 is TGCGCCAGCAGAAACCAGGGGGTCGATACGCAGTATTTT.

The chain joins TRBV27 to TRBJ2-5; 11 bases are shared with TRBD1. The J segment lost 5 bases and the V segment lost 6 bases, leaving 5 bases of the junction unmatched. CDR3 length equals 14 residues. The germline V gene encodes CDR1 MNHEY and CDR2 SMNVEV (reference sequence). CDR3: CASRDRGRAETQYF. CDR3 bases: TGTGCCAGCAGGGACAGGGGGCGCGCGGAGACCCAGTACTTC.

This chain uses TRBV6-4 with TRBJ1-5; D remains ambiguous. The CDR3 loop spans 13 amino acids. Per the germline V gene, CDR1 is MRHNA and CDR2 is SNTAGT. Trimming took off 1 base at V and 6 bases at J, with 7 bases between the two ends. In DNA form, the CDR3 reads TGTGCCAGCAGTGACTACCAATCTCAGCCCCAGCATTTT. Translating gives CASSDYQSQPQHF.

The chain carries TRBV23-1 and TRBJ1-4, with 7 bases fitting TRBD1. TRBV23-1 is given ORF status, its function remaining uncertain. The CDR3 sequence is 16 residues long. The ends lost 0 bases at V and 6 bases at J; junction bases unmatched: 7. In DNA form, the CDR3 reads TGCGCCAGCAGTCAATCGGGGGGACAGCTGGATGAAAAACTGTTTTTT. As protein: CASSQSGGQLDEKLFF.

The chain is built from TRBV3-1 (or the pseudogene TRBV3-2) and TRBJ2-3; 11 bases fit TRBD1. Germline V gives CDR1 LGHDT, CDR2 YNNKEL (reference sequence). This CDR3 has 16 amino acids. With V trimmed by 2 bases and J by 3 bases, 4 bases remained unmatched. CDR3 loop: CASSQPDRGHTDTQYF. The CDR3, as DNA: TGTGCCAGCAGCCAACCGGACAGGGGGCATACAGATACGCAGTATTTT.

The V and J genes are TRBV10-3 and TRBJ2-2; D might be TRBD1 or TRBD2, each matching 5 bases. This CDR3 contains 13 residues. Trimming cost V 2 bases and J 5 bases, with 6 bases left between them. Germline values: CDR1 ENHRY, CDR2 SYGVKD. The CDR3 DNA reads as TGTGCCATCAGTGAGGGGACGACCGGGGAGCTGTTTTTT. Translated: CAISEGTTGELFF.

This clone is a singleton in its sample. The V and J genes are TRBV6-1 and TRBJ1-3; D remains ambiguous. In germline, CDR1 is MNHNS, CDR2 SASEGT. The ends were cut back, 1 base at V and 0 bases at J, with 7 bases in the middle. CDR3 length equals 15 residues. In DNA, the CDR3 is TGTGCCAGCAGTGAAGAGGTTACCTCTGGAAACACCATATATTTT. Translated, it gives CASSEEVTSGNTIYF.

The gene calls are TRBV5-8 and TRBJ2-6; D is uncertain. The CDR3 covers 14 residues. Deletions cut 3 bases from V and 3 bases from J, with 7 bases between. Germline loops: CDR1 SGHTS, CDR2 YDEGEE. The CDR3 DNA follows: TGTGCCAGCAGCTCCCAAGTTGGGGCCAACGTCCTGACTTTC. Protein: CASSSQVGANVLTF.

The chain carries TRBV19 and TRBJ1-3; no clear D gene. The CDR3 length is 14 residues. Trimming pared 5 bases from V and 0 bases from J, leaving 8 bases between. CDR1 and CDR2 from the germline V gene are LNHDA and SQIVND (reference sequence). The CDR3 bases are TGTGCCAGTAGTTCTCGGTCCTCTGGAAACACCATATATTTT. It yields the protein CASSSRSSGNTIYF.

The rearrangement joins TRBV6-5 to TRBJ2-7; weak D call: TRBD1 (8 bases). This CDR3 comprises 13 residues. With 5 bases removed from V and 5 bases from J, the gap between germline ends came to 13 bases. Germline V CDR1 and CDR2: MNHEY, SVGAGI. Written as DNA, the CDR3 is TGTGCCAGCAGTAAACAGGGGGGGAACGAGCAGTACTTC. The encoded protein is CASSKQGGNEQYF.

V usage is TRBV2 and J usage is TRBJ2-5; TRBD2 might be the D (6 bases). The CDR3 is made up of 16 amino acids. Germline V gives CDR1 SNHLY, CDR2 FYNNEI. V lost 3 bases, J lost 4 bases, and 18 bases lay in between. CDR3 loop: CASSEGVGTPLETQYF. CDR3 DNA sequence: TGTGCCAGCAGTGAGGGGGTTGGGACTCCCTTAGAGACCCAGTACTTC.

The chain carries TRBV6-5 and TRBJ1-2; TRBD1 matches at 10 bases. Germline V gives CDR1 MNHEY, CDR2 SVGAGI. The CDR3 spans 14 residues. Trimming removed 10 bases from V and 3 bases from J; junction bases left unmatched: 8. The CDR3 bases are TGTGCCACGACTCTGGACAGGGGGTACTATGGCTACACCTTC. Translating it yields CATTLDRGYYGYTF.

The chain employs TRBV19 and TRBJ2-3, with 7 bases that match TRBD1. The CDR3 totals 13 residues. Germline CDR1 reads LNHDA; CDR2 reads SQIVND (reference sequence). J lost 4 bases, V lost 11 bases, and 9 bases had no gene match. The CDR3 loop reads CASRGLRSDTQYF. The CDR3 nucleotides are TGTGCCTCGAGGGGGCTCCGGTCAGATACGCAGTATTTT.

This chain joins TRBV6-5 and TRBJ2-4, with a possible D match to TRBD1 (6 bases). V lost 6 bases, J lost 5 bases, and 11 bases lay in between. Germline loops: CDR1 MNHEY, CDR2 SVGAGI. The CDR3 is made up of 13 amino acids. The CDR3 DNA is TGTGCCAGCAGGCGACAGGCTCAAAACATTCAGTACTTC. It translates to CASRRQAQNIQYF.